This T cell receptor (beta chain) was recorded in a study of beta chain features in type 1 diabetes. Reverse transcription of all isolated RNA meant that expressed TCRB transcripts were sequenced. TCRdb keeps only in-frame clones here, not all; method: immunoSEQ multiplex PCR. The top ten clones hold 0.02% to 0.025% of a sample with 850,000 to 900,000 clones, roughly a sixth of them seen once. The CDR3 covers 12 residues. V lost 8 bases, J lost 3 bases, and 11 bases lay in between. Germline V gene sequence: CDR1 MDHEN, CDR2 SYDVKM. This TCR came from a woman under 30 in good health. Sequencing used naive CD4+ T cells from blood. The V and J genes are TRBV28 and TRBJ2-7, with a tentative D call TRBD2 (6 bases). The CDR3, as DNA: TGTGCCAGCCTGGGACTGAACTACGAGCAGTACTTC. It codes for CASLGLNYEQYF.